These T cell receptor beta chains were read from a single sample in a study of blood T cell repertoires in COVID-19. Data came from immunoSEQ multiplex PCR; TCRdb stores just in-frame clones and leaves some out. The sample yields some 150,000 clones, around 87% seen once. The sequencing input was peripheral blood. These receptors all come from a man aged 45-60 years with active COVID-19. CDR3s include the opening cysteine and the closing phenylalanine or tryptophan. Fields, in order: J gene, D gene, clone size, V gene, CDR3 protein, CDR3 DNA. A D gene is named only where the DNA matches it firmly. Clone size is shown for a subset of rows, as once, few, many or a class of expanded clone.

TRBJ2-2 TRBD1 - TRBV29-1 CSVARDSITGELFF TGCAGCGTCGCTAGGGACAGCATCACCGGGGAGCTGTTTTTT
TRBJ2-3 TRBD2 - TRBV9 CASSDSGGPDTQYF TGTGCCAGCAGCGACTCGGGGGGACCAGATACGCAGTATTTT
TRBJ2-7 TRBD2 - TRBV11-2 CASSSRLAGGPEQYF TGTGCCAGCAGCTCCCGACTAGCGGGGGGGCCGGAGCAGTACTTC
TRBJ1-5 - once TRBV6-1 CASSERPQRRYSNQPQHF TGTGCCAGCAGTGAAAGGCCCCAGAGGCGTTATAGCAATCAGCCCCAGCATTTT
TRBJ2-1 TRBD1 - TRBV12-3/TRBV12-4 CASRSLRDSQFF TGTGCCAGCAGATCACTCCGGGACAGTCAGTTCTTC
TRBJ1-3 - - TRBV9 CASSVTASGNTIYF TGTGCCAGCAGCGTAACAGCCTCTGGAAACACCATATATTTT
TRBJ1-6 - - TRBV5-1 CASSLQGSYNSPLHF TGCGCCAGCAGCTTGCAGGGCTCCTATAATTCACCCCTCCACTTT
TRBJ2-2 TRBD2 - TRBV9 CASSSPGLAGGPDTGELFF TGTGCCAGCAGCTCACCGGGACTAGCGGGGGGGCCGGACACCGGGGAGCTGTTTTTT
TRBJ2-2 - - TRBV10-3 CATGSGTGELFF TGTGCCACCGGATCGGGGACCGGGGAGCTGTTTTTT
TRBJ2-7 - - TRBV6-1 CASSEPPFRSGSSYEQYF TGTGCCAGCAGTGAACCCCCATTTCGTAGCGGTTCCTCCTACGAGCAGTACTTC
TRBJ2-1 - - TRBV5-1 CASNRDGRLNNEQFF TGCGCCAGCAACCGAGATGGGAGGCTTAACAATGAGCAGTTCTTC
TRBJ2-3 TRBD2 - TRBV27 CASSLSLAAGQNTQYF TGTGCCAGCAGTTTATCTCTAGCGGCCGGGCAAAATACGCAGTATTTT
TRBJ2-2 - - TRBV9 CASSATSPGELFF TGTGCCAGCAGCGCGACTAGTCCCGGGGAGCTGTTTTTT
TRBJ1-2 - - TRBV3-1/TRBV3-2 CASSPTATGGYTF TGTGCCAGCAGCCCTACGGCGACGGGAGGCTACACCTTC
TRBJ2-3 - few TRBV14 CASSQDLTDTQYF TGTGCCAGCAGCCAAGATCTCACAGATACGCAGTATTTT
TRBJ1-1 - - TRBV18 CASSPRQGNTEAFF TGTGCCAGCTCCCCAAGGCAGGGGAACACTGAAGCTTTCTTT
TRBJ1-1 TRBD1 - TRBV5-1 CASSSGQSANTEAFF TGCGCCAGCAGCTCGGGACAGTCTGCGAACACTGAAGCTTTCTTT
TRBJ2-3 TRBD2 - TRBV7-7 CASSRTSGGDGGTQYF TGTGCTAGCAGCCGAACTAGCGGGGGGGACGGGGGTACGCAGTATTTT
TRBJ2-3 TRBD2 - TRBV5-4 CASSSAEAGGRDKYF TGTGCCAGCAGCTCGGCAGAAGCGGGGGGGCGAGATAAGTATTTT
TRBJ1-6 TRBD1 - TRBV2 CASQGEDYNSPLHF TGTGCCAGCCAGGGGGAAGACTATAATTCACCCCTCCACTTT
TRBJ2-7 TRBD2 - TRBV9 CASSVGWRGGYEQYF TGTGCCAGCAGCGTAGGTTGGCGGGGGGGCTACGAGCAGTACTTC
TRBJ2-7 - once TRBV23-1 CASSQSTGQATTIYEQYF TGCGCCAGCAGTCAATCTACAGGGCAGGCAACTACCATCTACGAGCAGTACTTC
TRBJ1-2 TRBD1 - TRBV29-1 CSVDRDRVGYGYTF TGCAGCGTTGATCGGGACAGGGTTGGGTATGGCTACACCTTC
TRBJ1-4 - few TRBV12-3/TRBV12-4 CASSLRANEKLFF TGTGCCAGCAGTCTCCGGGCTAATGAAAAACTGTTTTTT
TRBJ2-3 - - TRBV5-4 CASSNRDTYPDTQYF TGTGCCAGCAGCAACCGGGACACATATCCAGATACGCAGTATTTT
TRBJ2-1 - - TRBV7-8 CASRQEYRSSNNEQFF TGTGCCAGCAGACAGGAATATCGGAGTTCGAACAATGAGCAGTTCTTC
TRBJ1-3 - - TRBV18 CASSTDSGNTIYF TGTGCCAGCTCAACGGACAGCGGAAACACCATATATTTT
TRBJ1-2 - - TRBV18 CASSPGPGRLGGYTF TGTGCCAGCTCACCAGGCCCCGGGAGGTTAGGTGGCTACACCTTC
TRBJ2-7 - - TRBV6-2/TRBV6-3 CASSSGLGRFYEQYF TGTGCCAGCAGTTCCGGGCTGGGGCGATTCTACGAGCAGTACTTC
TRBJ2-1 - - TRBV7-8 CASSLGRGMDEQFF TGTGCCAGCAGCTTAGGGCGGGGCATGGATGAGCAGTTCTTC
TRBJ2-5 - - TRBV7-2 CASSLGGQQETQYF TGTGCCAGCAGCTTAGGTGGACAGCAAGAGACCCAGTACTTC
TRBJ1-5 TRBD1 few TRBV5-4 CASSIQGAGQPQHF TGTGCCAGCAGCATACAGGGGGCAGGACAGCCCCAGCATTTT
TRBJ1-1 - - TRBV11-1 CASSLVMEGAEAFF TGTGCCAGCAGCTTAGTGATGGAGGGCGCTGAAGCTTTCTTT
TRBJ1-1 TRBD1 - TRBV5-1 CASSLEGQGAEAFF TGCGCCAGCAGCTTGGAGGGACAGGGTGCTGAAGCTTTCTTT
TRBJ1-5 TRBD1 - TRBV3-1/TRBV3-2 CASSQDRDQPQHF TGTGCCAGCAGCCAGGACAGGGACCAGCCCCAGCATTTT
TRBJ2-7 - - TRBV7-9 CASSLSGGGDEQYF TGTGCCAGCAGCTTATCTGGAGGGGGCGACGAGCAGTACTTC
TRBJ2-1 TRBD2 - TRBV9 CASSVGGGAYNEQFF TGTGCCAGCAGCGTAGGCGGGGGGGCTTACAATGAGCAGTTCTTC
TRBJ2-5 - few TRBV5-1 CASSLAPTGSQETQYF TGCGCCAGCAGCTTGGCCCCGACAGGTTCTCAAGAGACCCAGTACTTC
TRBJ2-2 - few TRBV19 CASSIDGGRGNTGELFF TGTGCCAGTAGTATAGATGGTGGGCGGGGAAACACCGGGGAGCTGTTTTTT
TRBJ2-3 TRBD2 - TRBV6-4 CASSDSSGAQYF TGTGCCAGCAGTGACTCGAGCGGGGCGCAGTATTTT
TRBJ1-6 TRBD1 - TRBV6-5 CASSPSGQGGQF TGTGCCAGCAGCCCAAGTGGACAGGGAGGCCAGTTT
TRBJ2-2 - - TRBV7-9 CASSLGRHGELFF TGTGCCAGCAGCTTAGGGAGGCACGGGGAGCTGTTTTTT
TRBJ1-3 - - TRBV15 CATSRIQAGNTIYF TGTGCCACCAGCAGAATCCAGGCTGGAAACACCATATATTTT
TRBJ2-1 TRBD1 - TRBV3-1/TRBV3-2 CASSHGQGGNEQFF TGTGCCAGCAGCCATGGACAGGGGGGCAATGAGCAGTTCTTC
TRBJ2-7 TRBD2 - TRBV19 CASSISSGGGYEQYF TGTGCCAGTAGTATATCTAGCGGGGGAGGATACGAGCAGTACTTC
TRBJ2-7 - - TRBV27 CASSLWARAPSYEQYF TGTGCCAGCAGTTTATGGGCCAGGGCCCCCTCCTACGAGCAGTACTTC